These 30 T cell receptor beta chains came from one sample sequenced in a study of T cell repertoires in cytomegalovirus infection. Their specific antigens are unknown. TCRdb re-called the reads through MiXCR, storing one row per CDR3 protein. The sample records about 830,000 distinct CDR3 sequences, over 25% being singletons. Sequencing used cultured CD8+ T cells from PBMCs, obtained from culture after CMV antigen stimulation. Every receptor here comes from a human donor in good health (CMV status not recorded). Some clones in this sample may be carry-over from other donors' samples.

This clonotype was seen more than once but under ten times. The chain recombines TRBV12-3 or TRBV12-4 with TRBJ2-2, with D possibly TRBD2 on 6 matching bases. The CDR3 consists of 15 residues. V was pared by 6 bases and J by 3 bases, with 14 bases between. For the CDR3, the DNA is TGTGCCAGCAGCCCCCGGGACTCCGACACCGGGGAGCTGTTTTTT. Protein sequence: CASSPRDSDTGELFF.

This clonotype has at least ten counts. The chain couples TRBV6-1 to TRBJ2-3, with TRBD2 identical over 9 bases. V shed 5 bases, J shed 1 base, and the junction held 16 bases outside the gene matches. The CDR3 has 19 amino acids. Germline CDR1 and CDR2: MNHNS and SASEGT. The CDR3 loop is CASSSFSTLAGLGTDTQYF. CDR3 nucleotide sequence: TGTGCCAGCAGTTCTTTCTCCACTCTAGCGGGGCTTGGCACAGATACGCAGTATTTT.

About this clonotype itself: Just one base apart from a much larger clone, this may be a read error. This chain uses TRBV7-6 with TRBJ2-1, with a weak D call TRBD2 (5 bases). Germline V gene data show CDR1 as SGHVS and CDR2 as FNYEAQ. The CDR3 runs to 18 residues. The CDR3 DNA is TGTGTCAGCAGCGTCCGGGAACCTCCATACCGCTCCTACAATGAGCAGTTCTTC. It specifies CVSSVREPPYRSYNEQFF.

The V call is TRBV7-9, the J call TRBJ1-2; perhaps TRBD1 as D (5 bases). Germline V gives CDR1 SEHNR, CDR2 FQNEAQ (reference sequence). The germline V and J ends were trimmed by 4 bases and 8 bases, with 17 bases remaining between them. The CDR3 extends over 14 amino acids. CDR3 amino acids: CASSSTSGLKGYTF. CDR3 bases: TGTGCCAGCAGCTCTACGTCAGGGTTAAAGGGCTACACCTTC.

In its sample, this clonotype was seen a few times. The J gene is TRBJ2-2, the V gene TRBV2, with D maybe TRBD1 (6 bases). Germline V gives CDR1 SNHLY, CDR2 FYNNEI. The CDR3 consists of 14 residues. Deletions cut 10 bases from V and 1 base from J, with 13 bases between. For the CDR3, the DNA is TGTGCCAACGAAAGGACAGAGAACACCGGGGAGCTGTTTTTT. Translated, it gives CANERTENTGELFF.

The gene calls are TRBV6-1 and TRBJ2-7; possible D gene TRBD1, 5 bases. V lost 2 bases to trimming and J lost 8 bases, with 16 bases between them. Germline values: CDR1 MNHNS, CDR2 SASEGT. CDR3 length equals 14 residues. The CDR3 coding sequence is TGTGCCAGCAGTGAAATAGCAGGGTTTGGCAAGCAGTACTTC. Protein: CASSEIAGFGKQYF.

The rearrangement uses TRBV19 and TRBJ1-1, with a possible D match to TRBD1 (5 bases). Trimming cost V 3 bases and J 10 bases, with 9 bases left between them. Germline loops: CDR1 LNHDA, CDR2 SQIVND (reference sequence). The CDR3 is 11 residues long. CDR3 nucleotide sequence: TGTGCCAGTAGTATTGGGGGAAGAGCTTTCTTT. Translating gives CASSIGGRAFF.

This rearrangement joins TRBV29-1 to TRBJ2-4, with D perhaps TRBD1 or TRBD2 (6 bases each). The CDR3 loop spans 10 amino acids. V was cut by 6 bases and J by 9 bases, with 9 bases left in between. CDR1 is SQVTM and CDR2 is ANQGSEA in the germline V gene. The CDR3 DNA sequence: TGCAGCGTAGGGGGGAGCATTCAGTACTTC. Amino acid sequence: CSVGGSIQYF.

The sample holds many counts of this clonotype. The genes are TRBV7-8 and TRBJ1-1; D call uncertain. Germline V gene data show CDR1 as SGHVS and CDR2 as FQNEAQ. Deletions cut 0 bases from V and 1 base from J, with 12 bases between. This CDR3 region has 16 residues. CDR3: CASSLALTTRNTEAFF. In nucleotides, the CDR3 is TGTGCCAGCAGCTTAGCGCTGACTACGAGGAACACTGAAGCTTTCTTT. Complete variable domain (other parts from reference TRBV7-8 and TRBJ1-1): GAGVSQSPRYKVAKRGQDVALRCDPISGHVSLFWYQQALGQGPEFLTYFQNEAQLDKSGLPSDRFFAERPEGSVSTLKIQRTQQEDSAVYLCASSLALTTRNTEAFFGQGTRLTVV.

With regard to this clonotype: A much larger clone differs by one base, so this may be a read error. The chain uses TRBV12-3 or TRBV12-4 and TRBJ2-1, with no clear D. This CDR3 has 12 amino acids. V was shortened by 5 bases and J by 9 bases, with 11 bases between the two germline ends. CDR3 protein: CASSPIGLEQFF. CDR3 DNA sequence: TGTGCCAGCAGTCCTATAGGGCTTGAGCAGTTCTTC.

The chain is built from TRBV2 and TRBJ2-7; 9 bases agree with TRBD2. Trimming cost V 3 bases and J 2 bases; bases outside gene matches: 2. The CDR3 covers 14 residues. Germline-derived CDR1 and CDR2 are SNHLY and FYNNEI. Here the CDR3 reads CASSERGGAYEQYF. As DNA, the CDR3 is TGTGCCAGCAGTGAGCGGGGGGGGGCCTACGAGCAGTACTTC.

This clonotype appeared a few times. This chain uses TRBV5-3 with TRBJ2-7, with D possibly being TRBD1 or TRBD2 (5 bases each). TRBV5-3 is labeled an ORF, and its function is uncertain. The CDR3 runs to 11 residues. The V gene lost 8 bases and the J gene lost 6 bases, with 12 bases spanning the gap. For the CDR3, the DNA is TGTGCCAGGGGGGTGTTGGCCGAGCAGTACGTC. Translation gives CARGVLAEQYV.

The CDR3 DNA is TGTGCCAGCAGTTACCAGGGACAGGGTTCGTACGAGCAGTACTTC. This sequence encodes CASSYQGQGSYEQYF. This chain uses TRBV6-5 with TRBJ2-7; 9 bases are a match to TRBD1. The CDR3 consists of 15 residues. With 2 bases clipped from V and 4 bases from J, the junction kept 6 bases outside the gene matches. The germline V gene has CDR1 MNHEY and CDR2 SVGAGI.

The chain carries TRBV13 and TRBJ2-5, with 7 bases matching TRBD2. V lost 0 bases to trimming and J lost 2 bases; unmatched junction nucleotides: 3. The CDR3 sequence is 15 residues long. The V gene's germline CDR1 is PRHDT and CDR2 FYEKMQ (reference sequence). In DNA, the CDR3 is TGTGCCAGCAGCTTAGGGGGGACTACTCAAGAGACCCAGTACTTC. It translates to CASSLGGTTQETQYF.

A few counts support this clonotype. DNA for the CDR3: TGTGCCAGCAGTCGACAGGGACCCTTCACAGATACGCAGTATTTT. It yields the protein CASSRQGPFTDTQYF. This chain connects TRBV6-1 to TRBJ2-3, with 7 bases identical to TRBD1. Germline trimming cut 5 bases from V and 2 bases from J; bases unmatched to any gene: 7. Germline-derived CDR1 and CDR2 are MNHNS and SASEGT. The CDR3 totals 15 residues.

A few counts support this clonotype. This chain connects TRBV7-2 to TRBJ2-5; tentatively, D is TRBD1 (6 bases). V was cut by 2 bases and J by 1 base, with 14 bases left in between. The CDR3 extends over 16 amino acids. The germline CDR1 and CDR2 sequences are SGHTA and FQGNSA. CDR3 bases: TGTGCCAGCAGCTTAACCCCAGGGGTCCCCCAAGAGACCCAGTACTTC. Amino acid sequence: CASSLTPGVPQETQYF.

This clonotype was detected only a few times. CDR3: CASSYFGAGANVLTF. Written as DNA, the CDR3 is TGTGCCAGCAGTTACTTCGGGGCTGGGGCCAACGTCCTGACTTTC. The V call is TRBV6-5, the J call TRBJ2-6; D is possibly TRBD2 (5 bases). Germline V gene data show CDR1 as MNHEY and CDR2 as SVGAGI. This CDR3 is built from 15 residues. Trimming removed 1 base from V and 2 bases from J, with 6 bases in between.

The J gene is TRBJ1-6, the V gene TRBV7-9, with 9 bases matching TRBD1. Germline-derived CDR1 and CDR2 are SEHNR and FQNEAQ (reference sequence). CDR3 size: 15 residues. V lost 4 bases and J lost 7; bases outside the gene matches: 5. The CDR3 sequence: CASSSWDRENSPLHF. Here the CDR3 DNA reads TGTGCCAGCAGCTCGTGGGACAGGGAAAATTCACCCCTCCACTTT.

The rearrangement links TRBV7-4 to TRBJ1-2; 8 bases align to TRBD1. The CDR3 loop spans 14 amino acids. Germline V CDR1 and CDR2: SGHVT, SQSDAQ. The junction had 9 bases not matched to a gene; V was cut back by 4 bases and J by 8 bases. CDR3 residues: CASSYGQGIGGYTF. The CDR3 nucleotides are TGTGCCAGCAGCTACGGACAGGGCATAGGAGGCTACACCTTC. Based on the CDR3 plus reference TRBV7-4 and TRBJ1-2, the full variable domain is GAGVSQSPRYKVAKRGRDVALRCDSISGHVTLYWYRQTLGQGSEVLTYSQSDAQRDKSGRPSGRFSAERPERSVSTLKIQRTEQGDSAVYLCASSYGQGIGGYTFGSGTRLTVV.

In its sample, this clonotype was seen many times. The chain combines TRBV7-2 with TRBJ1-2, with D possibly TRBD1 on 5 matching bases. Trimming pared 7 bases from V and 7 bases from J, leaving 19 bases between. The CDR3 is made up of 14 amino acids. CDR1 is SGHTA and CDR2 is FQGNSA in the germline V gene. CDR3 in amino acids: CASILDVGGFGYTF. CDR3 in DNA: TGTGCCAGCATTCTTGACGTGGGGGGTTTTGGCTACACCTTC.

The rearrangement joins TRBV4-1 to TRBJ2-3, with a weak D call TRBD2 (7 bases). There are 18 residues in the CDR3. The V end was cut by 4 bases, the J end by 0 bases, with 20 bases between. Looked up from germline, CDR1 is MGHRA and CDR2 is YSYEKL. The CDR3 loop reads CASSPSAGGGHSTDTQYF. The CDR3 DNA follows: TGCGCCAGCAGCCCATCCGCGGGCGGGGGCCATAGCACAGATACGCAGTATTTT.

The V call is TRBV7-3, the J call TRBJ1-6, with 7 bases lining up with TRBD1. The V gene's germline CDR1 is SGHTA and CDR2 FQGTGA. V trimming: 1 base; J trimming: 7 bases; junction bases outside the gene matches: 7. CDR3 length equals 16 residues. In DNA, the CDR3 is TGTGCCAGCAGCTTAAGAGCGCAGGGGGGAAATTCACCCCTCCACTTT. It encodes CASSLRAQGGNSPLHF.

This clonotype has a count of ten or more. The V and J genes are TRBV7-8 and TRBJ2-3; D gene ambiguous. The CDR3 is 18 residues long. From germline, CDR1 is SGHVS and CDR2 FQNEAQ. The V end lost 1 base, the J end lost 0 bases, and 17 bases lay between the germline ends. CDR3 bases: TGTGCCAGCAGCTTAGAAGTAGATGGGCTTAGGAGCACAGATACGCAGTATTTT. Its protein product is CASSLEVDGLRSTDTQYF.

This clonotype came up a few times. V is TRBV6-5 and J is TRBJ2-1, with 7 nucleotides matching TRBD1. This CDR3 is built from 12 residues. Trimming at V came to 8 bases and at J to 7 bases, leaving 5 bases not matched to a gene. Germline V lookup: CDR1 MNHEY, CDR2 SVGAGI. CDR3 protein: CASFDRVNEQFF. CDR3 coding DNA: TGTGCCAGCTTCGACAGGGTTAATGAGCAGTTCTTC.

The chain couples TRBV6-8 to TRBJ2-1; D is perhaps TRBD1 (7 bases). The CDR3 contains 16 residues. Germline loops: CDR1 MNHGY, CDR2 SAAAGT. Deletions cut 0 bases from V and 4 bases from J, with 13 bases between. CDR3 sequence: CASSYSEGAAYNEQFF. CDR3 DNA sequence: TGTGCCAGCAGTTACTCGGAGGGGGCAGCTTACAATGAGCAGTTCTTC.

This clonotype came up a few times. The chain combines TRBV6-6 with TRBJ1-2, with a possible D match to TRBD1 (6 bases). In germline, CDR1 is MNHNY, CDR2 SVGAGI (reference sequence). Trimming pared 8 bases from V and 2 bases from J, leaving 18 bases between. CDR3 size: 15 residues. CDR3 amino acids: CASRQDRIANYGYTF. CDR3 nucleotides: TGTGCCAGCCGCCAAGACAGGATTGCAAACTATGGCTACACCTTC.

This clonotype showed up just once. The J gene is TRBJ2-2, the V gene TRBV24-1; TRBD1 aligns across 11 bases. In germline, CDR1 is KGHDR, CDR2 SFDVKD. Germline trimming cut 3 bases from V and 4 bases from J; bases unmatched to any gene: 6. The CDR3 loop spans 17 amino acids. CDR3 sequence (DNA): TGTGCCACCAGTGATCGGGACAGGGGGAAAAGCACCGGGGAGCTGTTTTTT. It specifies CATSDRDRGKSTGELFF.

The chain carries TRBV5-1 and TRBJ1-2, with D unclear. Germline CDR1 reads SGHRS; CDR2 reads YFSETQ. Trimming cost V 3 bases and J 1 base, with 16 bases left between them. The CDR3 loop spans 16 amino acids. The CDR3 is CASSSSMTRVNYGYTF. The CDR3 nucleotides read TGCGCCAGCAGCTCATCCATGACAAGGGTTAACTATGGCTACACCTTC. The whole variable domain, filled in from reference TRBV5-1 and TRBJ1-2, reads KAGVTQTPRYLIKTRGQQVTLSCSPISGHRSVSWYQQTPGQGLQFLFEYFSETQRNKGNFPGRFSGRQFSNSRSEMNVSTLELGDSALYLCASSSSMTRVNYGYTFGSGTRLTVV.

The chain couples TRBV9 to TRBJ1-1; no clear D. V lost 4 bases and J 8 bases, leaving 12 bases between the germline ends. There are 12 residues in the CDR3. The germline CDR1 and CDR2 sequences are SGDLS and YYNGEE. CDR3 sequence: CASSNTRREAFF. The CDR3 DNA sequence: TGTGCCAGCAGCAATACTCGGAGGGAAGCTTTCTTT.

This clonotype was detected only a few times. This rearrangement joins TRBV5-8 to TRBJ1-6; D not certain. Germline V gene data show CDR1 as SGHTS and CDR2 as YDEGEE. The CDR3 is 16 amino acids. V was trimmed by 4 bases and J by 0 bases, leaving 11 bases between them. The CDR3 protein is CASSLHRNSYNSPLHF. CDR3 DNA: TGTGCCAGCAGCCTTCACAGAAACTCCTATAATTCACCCCTCCACTTT.